Reported below is one T cell receptor beta chain. Antigen unknown. This record belongs to a study of cytomegalovirus exposure and HLA in healthy donors. Study information: Of the donors genotyped, approximately 400 in all, about 80% fell in the Caucasian-associated ancestry cluster.

V was pared by 6 bases and J by 5 bases, with 8 bases of the junction left unmatched. Germline assignment: CDR1 MDHEN and CDR2 SYDVKM. This CDR3 comprises 15 residues. Study-wide points: In a later analysis, an Asian-associated ancestry cluster reportedly showed fewer N-insertions than the approximately 640-donor mean.

PCR involved 60 Vbeta and 13 Jbeta primers. Measured with immunoSEQ multiplex PCR; TCRdb has only the in-frame clones, and not every one. The sample carries under 250,000 clones, about four fifths recorded once. The sequenced sample consisted of PBMCs. This chain connects TRBV28 to TRBJ2-1, with 9 positions matching TRBD2. This sequence originates from a man aged 40-49 years in good health and CMV-seropositive. The CDR3 DNA follows: TGTGCCAGCAGCTCCGCGCGGGAGGGAAACAATGAGCAGTTCTTC. Its translation is CASSSAREGNNEQFF.